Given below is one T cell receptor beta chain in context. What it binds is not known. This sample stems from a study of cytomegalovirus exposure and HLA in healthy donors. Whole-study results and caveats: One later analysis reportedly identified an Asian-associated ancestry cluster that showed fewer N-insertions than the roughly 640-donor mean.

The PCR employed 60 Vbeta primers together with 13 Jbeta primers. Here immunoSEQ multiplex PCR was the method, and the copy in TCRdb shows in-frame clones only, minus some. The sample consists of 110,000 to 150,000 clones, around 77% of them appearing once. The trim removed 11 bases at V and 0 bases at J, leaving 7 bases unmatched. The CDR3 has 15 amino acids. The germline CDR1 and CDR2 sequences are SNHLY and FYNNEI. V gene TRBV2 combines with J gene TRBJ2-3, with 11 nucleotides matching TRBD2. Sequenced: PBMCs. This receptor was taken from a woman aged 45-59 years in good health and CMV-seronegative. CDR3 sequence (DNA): TGTGCCTCTAGCGGGGGGAGCGAGAGCACAGATACGCAGTATTTT. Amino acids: CASSGGSESTDTQYF.